This TCR beta chain was recorded in a study of breast tumors, draining lymph nodes, adjacent tissues. The germline CDR1 and CDR2 sequences are KGHDR and SFDVKD. The CDR3 is 15 residues long. With 4 bases clipped from V and 5 bases from J, the junction kept 8 bases outside the gene matches. TCRdb re-called the multiplex PCR reads with MiXCR, one entry per CDR3 protein. This table holds over 200,000 distinct CDR3 sequences, less than 35% found once. This clonotype was observed a single time. The antigen remains unidentified. Axillary draining lymph nodes of breast cancer patients supplied the node samples. General study points: Tumors had less TCR diversity than lymph nodes, more than nontumor tissue. The data were judged consistent with most tumor T cells coming from lymph node and expanding in tumor.

J is TRBJ2-7 and V is TRBV24-1; 9 bases are shared with TRBD1. Sequenced input: axillary lymph node tissue. This sequence was found in a female donor with breast cancer. Some clones in this sample may be carry-over from other donors' samples. The DNA of the CDR3 is TGTGCCACCAGTGACCGGACAGGGGTGGGTAACGAGCAGTACTTC. Translated: CATSDRTGVGNEQYF.